A single sample gave rise to the 18 T cell receptor beta chains below, sequenced in a study of cytomegalovirus exposure and HLA in healthy donors. Sequenced by immunoSEQ multiplex PCR; TCRdb stores in-frame clones only, minus some. The sample carries 65,000 or so clones, around 95% recorded once. Sequenced sample: PBMCs. The receptors shown here come from a man younger than 35 in good health and CMV-seropositive.

The chain employs TRBV7-2 and TRBJ1-3; TRBD1 is a possible D gene (5 bases). Germline V gives CDR1 SGHTA, CDR2 FQGNSA. Trimming shortened V by 4 bases and J by 2 bases, and 9 bases separated the two germline ends. The length of the CDR3 is 14 residues. The CDR3 DNA follows: TGTGCCAGCAGCTCAGTGGGGCCTGGAAACACCATATATTTT. Its translation is CASSSVGPGNTIYF.

The chain joins TRBV6-5 to TRBJ2-3, with D unclear. The CDR3 is 13 amino acids. V was shortened by 5 bases and J by 4 bases, with 10 bases between the two germline ends. The germline V gene encodes CDR1 MNHEY and CDR2 SVGAGI. CDR3: CASSRLAADTQYF. CDR3 in DNA: TGTGCCAGCAGTCGACTTGCGGCAGATACGCAGTATTTT.

V gene TRBV9 combines with J gene TRBJ2-7; 11 bases are a match to TRBD2. This CDR3 comprises 15 residues. The J segment lost 7 bases and the V segment lost 0 bases, leaving 6 bases of the junction unmatched. Looked up from germline, CDR1 is SGDLS and CDR2 is YYNGEE. CDR3 protein: CASSVGLAGGVEQYF. The DNA for the CDR3 is TGTGCCAGCAGCGTAGGCCTAGCGGGGGGTGTTGAGCAGTACTTC.

The chain has TRBV9 and TRBJ1-1; D perhaps matches TRBD1 (6 bases). This CDR3 contains 13 residues. Trimming stripped 3 bases from V and 0 bases from J, with 6 bases between. From germline, CDR1 is SGDLS and CDR2 YYNGEE. The CDR3, as DNA: TGTGCCAGCAGCGGGACAGTGAACACTGAAGCTTTCTTT. Translating it yields CASSGTVNTEAFF. The full variable domain, rest sourced from reference TRBV9 and TRBJ1-1, is DSGVTQTPKHLITATGQRVTLRCSPRSGDLSVYWYQQSLDQGLQFLIQYYNGEERAKGNILERFSAQQFPDLHSELNLSSLELGDSALYFCASSGTVNTEAFFGQGTRLTVV.

J is TRBJ1-5 and V is TRBV12-5; D gene ambiguous. V was shortened by 7 bases and J by 4 bases, with 20 bases between the two germline ends. The CDR3 is 16 residues long. The V gene's germline CDR1 is LGHNT and CDR2 FRNRAP. The CDR3 protein is CASALEQFDFNQPQHF. CDR3 nucleotides: TGTGCTAGTGCCCTGGAGCAGTTTGATTTTAATCAGCCCCAGCATTTT.

V is TRBV2 and J is TRBJ2-2; 9 nucleotides match TRBD1. This CDR3 has 15 amino acids. Trimming took 6 bases from V and 5 from J; bases not matched to a gene: 7. CDR1 is SNHLY, CDR2 FYNNEI, per germline. CDR3 region: CASRFGQGWTGELFF. DNA of the CDR3: TGTGCCAGCAGGTTCGGACAGGGGTGGACCGGGGAGCTGTTTTTT.

The chain links TRBV29-1 to TRBJ2-3; 8 bases line up with TRBD1. Trimming removed 2 bases from V and 4 bases from J; junction bases left unmatched: 11. The CDR3 length is 16 residues. In germline, CDR1 is SQVTM, CDR2 ANQGSEA. This CDR3 is CSVESIGTGTPDTQYF. The DNA for the CDR3 is TGCAGCGTTGAAAGTATTGGGACAGGAACCCCAGATACGCAGTATTTT.

J is TRBJ2-3 and V is TRBV27; 9 bases align to TRBD1. The CDR3 consists of 15 residues. The J segment lost 3 bases and the V segment lost 6 bases, leaving 7 bases of the junction unmatched. Germline CDR1 MNHEY, CDR2 SMNVEV (reference sequence). CDR3 region: CASRETGGGTDTQYF. In DNA form, the CDR3 reads TGTGCCAGCAGGGAAACAGGGGGCGGTACAGATACGCAGTATTTT.

With regard to this clone: In the same sample, other DNA sequences code for this CDR3. The chain combines TRBV27 with TRBJ1-2; TRBD1 matches 11 bases. Trimming took 5 bases from V and 8 from J; bases not matched to a gene: 4. The CDR3 consists of 13 residues. Germline loops: CDR1 MNHEY, CDR2 SMNVEV (reference sequence). The CDR3 loop is CASSLGQGGGYTF. The CDR3 DNA is TGTGCCAGCAGTCTGGGACAGGGGGGGGGCTACACCTTC.

The chain links TRBV4-1 to TRBJ1-1; D is unclear. The CDR3 sequence is 12 residues long. Trimming took 2 bases from V and 11 from J, leaving 12 bases between them. CDR1 and CDR2 (germline): MGHRA, YSYEKL. CDR3 sequence (DNA): TGCGCCAGCAGCCAAATGGGAGGGAGGGCTTTCTTT. This codes for CASSQMGGRAFF.

The rearrangement links TRBV5-1 to TRBJ2-5, with TRBD2 identical over 11 bases. The last part of the DNA fits TRBJ2-7 better; the J call may be wrong. This CDR3 contains 15 residues. Per the germline V gene, CDR1 is SGHRS and CDR2 is YFSETQ. For the CDR3, the DNA is TGCGCCAGCAGCCAATCTAGCGGGAGGTCCTACGAGCAGTACTTC. This sequence encodes CASSQSSGRSYEQYF.

This chain links TRBV28 with TRBJ1-4; 8 bases match TRBD1. J gave up 0 bases and V 5 bases, and 8 bases lay outside the gene matches. CDR3 length: 17 residues. In germline, CDR1 is MDHEN, CDR2 SYDVKM. The CDR3 sequence: CASSHRQGWATNEKLFF. Written as DNA, the CDR3 is TGTGCCAGCAGTCATCGACAGGGGTGGGCAACTAATGAAAAACTGTTTTTT.

The chain uses TRBV9 and TRBJ2-1, with 10 bases aligning to TRBD2. The V segment lost 1 base and the J segment 2 bases; nucleotides outside the gene matches: 0. The CDR3 sequence is 15 residues long. Per the germline V gene, CDR1 is SGDLS and CDR2 is YYNGEE. CDR3 amino acids: CASSVLAGAYNEQFF. The CDR3 DNA reads TGTGCCAGCAGCGTACTAGCGGGAGCCTACAATGAGCAGTTCTTC.

With respect to this clone: The sample carries other DNA sequences with the same CDR3. V is TRBV30 and J is TRBJ2-5; TRBD2 might be the D (5 bases). There are 13 residues in the CDR3. V was pared by 0 bases and J by 5 bases, with 10 bases between. Germline CDR1 and CDR2: GTSNPN and SVGIG (reference sequence). The CDR3 DNA reads as TGTGCCTGGAGTGTACGGGGATCGGAGACCCAGTACTTC. Protein product: CAWSVRGSETQYF. Variable domain in full (rest from reference TRBV30 and TRBJ2-5): SQTIHQWPATLVQPVGSPLSLECTVEGTSNPNLYWYRQAAGRGLQLLFYSVGIGQISSEVPQNLSASRPQDRQFILSSKKLLLSDSGFYLCAWSVRGSETQYFGPGTRLLVL.

The CDR3 reads CAWRGQRGSYEQYF. DNA for the CDR3: TGTGCCTGGAGAGGACAGAGAGGCTCCTACGAGCAGTACTTC. The chain links TRBV30 to TRBJ2-7; TRBD1 might be the D (6 bases). CDR1 is GTSNPN and CDR2 is SVGIG in the germline V gene (reference sequence). The CDR3 runs 14 residues. Between the trimmed V and J ends, which lost 3 bases and 0 bases, there was a span of 12 bases. The variable domain in full, with the rest retrieved from reference TRBV30 and TRBJ2-7, is SQTIHQWPATLVQPVGSPLSLECTVEGTSNPNLYWYRQAAGRGLQLLFYSVGIGQISSEVPQNLSASRPQDRQFILSSKKLLLSDSGFYLCAWRGQRGSYEQYFGPGTRLTVT.

The CDR3 reads CASSAPGQANTGELFF. CDR3 coding DNA: TGTGCCAGCAGCGCCCCGGGACAGGCGAACACCGGGGAGCTGTTTTTT. The rearrangement uses TRBV9 and TRBJ2-2, with TRBD1 matching 8 bases. CDR1 and CDR2 from the germline V gene are SGDLS and YYNGEE. V shed 3 bases and J 0 bases; nucleotides not matched to a gene: 4. There are 16 residues in the CDR3. Full variable domain (remainder filled in from reference TRBV9 and TRBJ2-2): DSGVTQTPKHLITATGQRVTLRCSPRSGDLSVYWYQQSLDQGLQFLIQYYNGEERAKGNILERFSAQQFPDLHSELNLSSLELGDSALYFCASSAPGQANTGELFFGEGSRLTVL.

V is TRBV7-2 and J is TRBJ2-5; 9 bases match TRBD2. Trimming cost V 6 bases and J 2 bases; bases outside gene matches: 7. The CDR3 sequence is 15 residues long. Looked up from germline, CDR1 is SGHTA and CDR2 is FQGNSA. For the CDR3, the DNA is TGTGCCAGCAGGCGCGGACTAGCGATTCAAGAGACCCAGTACTTC. Its protein is CASRRGLAIQETQYF.

The V call is TRBV4-3, the J call TRBJ2-1; D may be TRBD2 (5 bases). Germline CDR1 and CDR2: LGHNA and YSLEER. This CDR3 spans 18 amino acids. V dropped 0 bases and J dropped 1 base, with 16 bases sitting between them. CDR3 in DNA: TGCGCCAGCAGCCAAGATAGAAACTTAGGCGGGTCCTACAATGAGCAGTTCTTC. Translation gives CASSQDRNLGGSYNEQFF.